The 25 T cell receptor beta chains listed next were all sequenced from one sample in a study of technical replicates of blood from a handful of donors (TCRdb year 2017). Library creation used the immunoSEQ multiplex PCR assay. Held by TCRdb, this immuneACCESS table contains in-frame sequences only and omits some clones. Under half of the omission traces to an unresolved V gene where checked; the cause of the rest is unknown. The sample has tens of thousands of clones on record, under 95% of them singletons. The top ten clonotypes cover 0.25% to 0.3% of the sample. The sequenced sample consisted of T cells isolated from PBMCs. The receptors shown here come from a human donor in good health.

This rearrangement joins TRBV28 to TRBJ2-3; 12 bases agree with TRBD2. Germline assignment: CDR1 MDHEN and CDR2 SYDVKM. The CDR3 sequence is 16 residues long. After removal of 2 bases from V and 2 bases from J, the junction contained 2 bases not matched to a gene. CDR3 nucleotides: TGTGCCAGCAGTTTAGGGACTAGCGGGCCCACAGATACGCAGTATTTT. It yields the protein CASSLGTSGPTDTQYF.

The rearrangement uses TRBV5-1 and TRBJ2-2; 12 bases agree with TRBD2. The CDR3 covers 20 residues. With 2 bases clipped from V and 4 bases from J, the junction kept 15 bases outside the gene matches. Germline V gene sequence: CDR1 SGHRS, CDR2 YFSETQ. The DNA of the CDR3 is TGCGCCAGCAGCTTCCCTAGACTAGCGGGAGACCGTACCTCCACCGGGGAGCTGTTTTTT. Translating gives CASSFPRLAGDRTSTGELFF.

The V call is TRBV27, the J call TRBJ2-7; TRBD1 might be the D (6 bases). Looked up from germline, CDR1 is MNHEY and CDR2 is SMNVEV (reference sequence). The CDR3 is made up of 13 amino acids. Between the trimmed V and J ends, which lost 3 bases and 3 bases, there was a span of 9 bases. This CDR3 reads CASSFTGFYEQYF. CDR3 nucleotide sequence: TGTGCCAGCAGTTTTACAGGGTTCTACGAGCAGTACTTC.

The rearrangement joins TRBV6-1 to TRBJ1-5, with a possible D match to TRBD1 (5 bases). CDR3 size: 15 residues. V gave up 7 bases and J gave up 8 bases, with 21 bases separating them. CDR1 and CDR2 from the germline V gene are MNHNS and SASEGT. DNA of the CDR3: TGTGCCAGCAATTTCGCAGTAACAGGCGGTGAGCCCCAGCATTTT. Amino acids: CASNFAVTGGEPQHF.

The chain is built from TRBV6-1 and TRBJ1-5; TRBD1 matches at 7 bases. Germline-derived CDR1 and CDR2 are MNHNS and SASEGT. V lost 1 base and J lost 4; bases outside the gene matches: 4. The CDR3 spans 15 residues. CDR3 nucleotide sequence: TGTGCCAGCAGTGAAGGACAGGGTAATAATCAGCCCCAGCATTTT. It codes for CASSEGQGNNQPQHF.

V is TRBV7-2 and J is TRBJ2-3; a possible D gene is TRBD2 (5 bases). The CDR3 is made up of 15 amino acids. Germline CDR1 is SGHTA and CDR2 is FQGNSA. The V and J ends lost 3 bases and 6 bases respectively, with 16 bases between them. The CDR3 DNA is TGTGCCAGCAGCTTGGGCGGGCCCCCATTGGATACGCAGTATTTT. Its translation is CASSLGGPPLDTQYF.

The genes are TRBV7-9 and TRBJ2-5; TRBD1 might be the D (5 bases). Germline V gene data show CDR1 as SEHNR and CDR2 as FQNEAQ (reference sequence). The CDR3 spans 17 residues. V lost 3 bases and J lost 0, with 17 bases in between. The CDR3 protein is CASSFDSLTVYQETQYF. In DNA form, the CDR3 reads TGTGCCAGCAGCTTCGACAGTCTCACGGTGTACCAAGAGACCCAGTACTTC.

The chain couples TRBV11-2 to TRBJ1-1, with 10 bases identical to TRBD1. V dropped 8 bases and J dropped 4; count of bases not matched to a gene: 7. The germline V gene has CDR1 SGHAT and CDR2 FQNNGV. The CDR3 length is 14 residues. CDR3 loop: CASRGTGEGTEAFF. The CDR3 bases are TGTGCCAGCCGAGGGACAGGGGAGGGCACTGAAGCTTTCTTT.

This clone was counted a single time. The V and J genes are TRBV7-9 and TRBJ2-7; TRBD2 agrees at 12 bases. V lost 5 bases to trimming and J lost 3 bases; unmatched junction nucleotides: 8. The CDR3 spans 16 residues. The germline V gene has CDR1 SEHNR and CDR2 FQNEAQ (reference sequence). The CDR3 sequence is CASSEAGTSGFYEQYF. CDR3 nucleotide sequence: TGTGCCAGCAGCGAGGCTGGGACTAGCGGGTTCTACGAGCAGTACTTC.

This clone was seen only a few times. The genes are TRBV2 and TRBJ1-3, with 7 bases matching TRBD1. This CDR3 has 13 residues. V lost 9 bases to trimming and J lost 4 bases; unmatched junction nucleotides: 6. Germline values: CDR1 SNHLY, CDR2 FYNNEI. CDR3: CARGGATGNTIYF. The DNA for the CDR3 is TGTGCCAGAGGGGGCGCAACCGGAAACACCATATATTTT.

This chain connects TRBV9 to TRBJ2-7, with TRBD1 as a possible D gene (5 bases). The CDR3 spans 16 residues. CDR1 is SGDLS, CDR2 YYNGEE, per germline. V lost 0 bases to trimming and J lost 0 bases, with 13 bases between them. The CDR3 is CASSVAGAEPSYEQYF. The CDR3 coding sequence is TGTGCCAGCAGCGTAGCTGGGGCGGAGCCCTCCTACGAGCAGTACTTC.

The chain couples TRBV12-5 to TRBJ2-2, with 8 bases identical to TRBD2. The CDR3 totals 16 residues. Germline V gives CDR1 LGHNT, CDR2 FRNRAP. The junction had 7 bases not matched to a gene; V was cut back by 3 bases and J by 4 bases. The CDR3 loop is CASGFWREDITGELFF. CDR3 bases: TGTGCTAGTGGTTTCTGGCGGGAGGATATCACCGGGGAGCTGTTTTTT.

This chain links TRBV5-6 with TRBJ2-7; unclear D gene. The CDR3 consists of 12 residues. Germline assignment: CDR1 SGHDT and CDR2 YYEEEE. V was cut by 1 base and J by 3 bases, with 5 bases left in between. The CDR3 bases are TGTGCCAGCAGCTTGCGGTTCTACGAGCAGTACTTC. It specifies CASSLRFYEQYF.

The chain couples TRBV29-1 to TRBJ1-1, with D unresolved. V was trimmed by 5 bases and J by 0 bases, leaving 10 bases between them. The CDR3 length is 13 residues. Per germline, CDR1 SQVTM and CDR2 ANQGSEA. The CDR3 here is CSVRPTMNTEAFF. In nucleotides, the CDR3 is TGCAGCGTTCGACCTACTATGAACACTGAAGCTTTCTTT.

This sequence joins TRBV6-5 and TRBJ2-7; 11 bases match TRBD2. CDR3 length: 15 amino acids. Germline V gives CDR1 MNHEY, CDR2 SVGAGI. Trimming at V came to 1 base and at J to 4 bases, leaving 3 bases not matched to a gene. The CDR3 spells CASSYLASGGYEQYF. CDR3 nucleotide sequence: TGTGCCAGCAGTTACTTAGCTAGCGGGGGGTACGAGCAGTACTTC.

The CDR3 sequence is CASSIPGNTEAFF. In DNA, the CDR3 is TGTGCCAGTAGTATTCCCGGGAACACTGAAGCTTTCTTT. The J gene is TRBJ1-1, the V gene TRBV19; D not certain. The CDR3 has 13 amino acids. The V gene lost 3 bases and the J gene lost 1 base, with 6 bases spanning the gap. CDR1 is LNHDA and CDR2 is SQIVND in the germline V gene (reference sequence).

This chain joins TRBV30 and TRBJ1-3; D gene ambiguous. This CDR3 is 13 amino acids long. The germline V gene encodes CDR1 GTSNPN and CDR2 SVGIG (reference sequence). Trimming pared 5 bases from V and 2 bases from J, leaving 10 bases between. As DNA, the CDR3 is TGTGCCTGGGCTTCTCCGGCTGGAAACACCATATATTTT. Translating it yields CAWASPAGNTIYF.

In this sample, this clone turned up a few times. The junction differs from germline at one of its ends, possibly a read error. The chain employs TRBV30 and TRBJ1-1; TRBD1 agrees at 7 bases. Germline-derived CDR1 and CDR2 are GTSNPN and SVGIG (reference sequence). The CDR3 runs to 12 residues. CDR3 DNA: TGTGCCTGGTCTAGGGACAGCGGTATGCCCGTCTTT. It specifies CAWSRDSGMPVF.

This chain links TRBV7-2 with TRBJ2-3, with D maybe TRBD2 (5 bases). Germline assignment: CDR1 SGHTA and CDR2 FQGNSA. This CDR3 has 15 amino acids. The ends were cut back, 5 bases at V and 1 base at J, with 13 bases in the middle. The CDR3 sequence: CASSPSTARTDTQYF. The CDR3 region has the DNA TGTGCCAGCAGCCCTAGCACAGCCCGCACAGATACGCAGTATTTT.

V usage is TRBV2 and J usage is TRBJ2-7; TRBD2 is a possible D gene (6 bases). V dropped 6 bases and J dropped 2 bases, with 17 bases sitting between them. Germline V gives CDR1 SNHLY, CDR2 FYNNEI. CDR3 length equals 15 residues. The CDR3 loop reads CASRSNREPTYEQYF. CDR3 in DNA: TGTGCCAGCAGATCCAACCGGGAGCCTACCTACGAGCAGTACTTC.

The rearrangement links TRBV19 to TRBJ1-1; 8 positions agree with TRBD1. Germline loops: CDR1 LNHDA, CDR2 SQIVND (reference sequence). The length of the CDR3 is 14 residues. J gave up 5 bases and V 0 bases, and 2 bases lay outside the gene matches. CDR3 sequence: CASSIEQGVTEAFF. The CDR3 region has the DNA TGTGCCAGTAGTATAGAACAGGGGGTAACTGAAGCTTTCTTT.

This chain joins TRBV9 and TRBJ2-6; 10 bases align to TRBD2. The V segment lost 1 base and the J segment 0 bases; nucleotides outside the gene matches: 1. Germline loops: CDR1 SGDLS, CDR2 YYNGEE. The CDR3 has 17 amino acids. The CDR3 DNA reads TGTGCCAGCAGCGTACGGACTAGCGGCTCTGGGGCCAACGTCCTGACTTTC. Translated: CASSVRTSGSGANVLTF.

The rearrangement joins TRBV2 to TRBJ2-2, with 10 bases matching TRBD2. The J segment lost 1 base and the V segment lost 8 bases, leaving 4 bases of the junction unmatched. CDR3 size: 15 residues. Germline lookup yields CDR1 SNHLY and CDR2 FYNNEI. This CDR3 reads CASGRTSGNTGELFF. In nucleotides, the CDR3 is TGTGCCAGCGGGCGGACTAGCGGGAACACCGGGGAGCTGTTTTTT.

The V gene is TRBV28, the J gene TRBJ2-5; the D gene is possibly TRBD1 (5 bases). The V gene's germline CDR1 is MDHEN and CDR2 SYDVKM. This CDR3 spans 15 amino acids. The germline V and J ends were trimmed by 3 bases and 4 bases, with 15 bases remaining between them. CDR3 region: CASSFQTVGSETQYF. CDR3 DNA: TGTGCCAGCAGTTTCCAGACAGTGGGCTCAGAGACCCAGTACTTC.

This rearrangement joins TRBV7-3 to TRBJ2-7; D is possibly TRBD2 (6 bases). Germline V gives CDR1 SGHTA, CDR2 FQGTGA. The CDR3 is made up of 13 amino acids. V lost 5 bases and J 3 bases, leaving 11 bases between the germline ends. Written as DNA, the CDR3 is TGTGCCAGCAGCCCGACTAGTTTCTACGAGCAGTACTTC. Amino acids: CASSPTSFYEQYF.